This T cell receptor beta chain was captured in a study of response to subunit inactivated influenza vaccine. On this clonotype itself: Its target is not known.

The study's findings and limits: There was a suggestion from the authors that each seasonal influenza vaccination recruits few new T cells.

MiXCR, applied by TCRdb to the RT-PCR reads, yields one record per CDR3 protein. The data hold 590,000 or so distinct CDR3 sequences, with about 14% observed a single time. The sample here was PBMCs from blood, taken approximately 15 days before vaccination. The sequence derives from a man aged 50 to 59 who received an inactivated influenza vaccine.

CDR3 DNA: TGTGCCAGCAGCTTAGAGTTCGGGGGAGGGGCCTACGAGCAGTACTTC. This sequence encodes CASSLEFGGGAYEQYF. The gene calls are TRBV7-8 and TRBJ2-7; 7 nucleotides agree with TRBD2. The V gene's germline CDR1 is SGHVS and CDR2 FQNEAQ. Unmatched junction bases numbered 8, after V lost 1 base and J lost 2 bases. The CDR3 has 16 residues.